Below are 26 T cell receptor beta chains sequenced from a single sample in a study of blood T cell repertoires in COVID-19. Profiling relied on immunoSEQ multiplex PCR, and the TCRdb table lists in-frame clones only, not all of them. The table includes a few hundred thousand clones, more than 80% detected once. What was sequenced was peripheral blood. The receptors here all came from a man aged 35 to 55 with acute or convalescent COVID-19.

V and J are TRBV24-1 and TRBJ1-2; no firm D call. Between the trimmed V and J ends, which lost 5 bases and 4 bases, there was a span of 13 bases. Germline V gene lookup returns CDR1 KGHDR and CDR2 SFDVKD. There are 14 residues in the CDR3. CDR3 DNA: TGTGCCACCAGTGGTTCCGGGAGTGGCTATGGCTACACCTTC. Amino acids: CATSGSGSGYGYTF.

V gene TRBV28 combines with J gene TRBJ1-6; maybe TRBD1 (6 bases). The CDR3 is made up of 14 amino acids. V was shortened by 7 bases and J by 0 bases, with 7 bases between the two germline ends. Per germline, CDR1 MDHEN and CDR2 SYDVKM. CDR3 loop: CASNRDSYNSPLHF. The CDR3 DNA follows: TGTGCCAGCAACAGGGACTCCTATAATTCACCCCTCCACTTT.

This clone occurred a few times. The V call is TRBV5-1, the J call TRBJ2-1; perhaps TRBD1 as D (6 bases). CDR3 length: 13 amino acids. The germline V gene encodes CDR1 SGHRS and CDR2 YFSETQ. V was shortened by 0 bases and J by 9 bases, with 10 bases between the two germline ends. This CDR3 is CASSLGQGIEQFF. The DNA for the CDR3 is TGCGCCAGCAGCTTGGGGCAGGGGATTGAGCAGTTCTTC.

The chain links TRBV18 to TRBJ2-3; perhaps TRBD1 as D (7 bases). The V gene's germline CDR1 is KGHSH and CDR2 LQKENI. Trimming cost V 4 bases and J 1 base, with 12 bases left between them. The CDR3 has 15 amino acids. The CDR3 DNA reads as TGTGCCAGCTCACGCGGGACAGCCCGCACAGATACGCAGTATTTT. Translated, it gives CASSRGTARTDTQYF.

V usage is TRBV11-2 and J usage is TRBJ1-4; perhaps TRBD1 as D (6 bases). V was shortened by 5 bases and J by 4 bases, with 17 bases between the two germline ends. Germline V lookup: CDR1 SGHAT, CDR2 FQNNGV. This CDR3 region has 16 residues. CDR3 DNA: TGTGCCAGCAGCCGCGGGGGGGCAGGGAGTAATGAAAAACTGTTTTTT. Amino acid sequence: CASSRGGAGSNEKLFF. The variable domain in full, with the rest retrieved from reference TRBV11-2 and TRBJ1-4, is EAGVAQSPRYKIIEKRQSVAFWCNPISGHATLYWYQQILGQGPKLLIQFQNNGVVDDSQLPKDRFSAERLKGVDSTLKIQPAKLEDSAVYLCASSRGGAGSNEKLFFGSGTQLSVL.

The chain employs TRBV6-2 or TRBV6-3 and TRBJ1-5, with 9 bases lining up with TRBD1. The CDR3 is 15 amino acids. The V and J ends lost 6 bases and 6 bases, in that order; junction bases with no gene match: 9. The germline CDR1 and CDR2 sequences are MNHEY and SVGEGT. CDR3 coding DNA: TGTGCCAGCAGCAGGGGAGACAGGGGGGGTCAGCCCCAGCATTTT. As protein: CASSRGDRGGQPQHF.

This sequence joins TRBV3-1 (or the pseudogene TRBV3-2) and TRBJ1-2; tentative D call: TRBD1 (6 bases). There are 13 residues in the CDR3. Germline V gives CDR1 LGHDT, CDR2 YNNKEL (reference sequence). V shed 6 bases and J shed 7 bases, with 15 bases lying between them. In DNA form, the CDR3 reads TGTGCCAGCAGAACAACCCAGGGGTCTGGCTACACCTTC. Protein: CASRTTQGSGYTF.

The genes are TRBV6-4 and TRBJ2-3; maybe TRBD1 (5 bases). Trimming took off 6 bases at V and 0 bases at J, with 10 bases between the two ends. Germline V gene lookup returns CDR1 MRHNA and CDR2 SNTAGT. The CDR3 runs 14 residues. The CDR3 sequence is CASRTDSSTDTQYF. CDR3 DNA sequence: TGTGCCAGCAGGACAGACTCTAGCACAGATACGCAGTATTTT.

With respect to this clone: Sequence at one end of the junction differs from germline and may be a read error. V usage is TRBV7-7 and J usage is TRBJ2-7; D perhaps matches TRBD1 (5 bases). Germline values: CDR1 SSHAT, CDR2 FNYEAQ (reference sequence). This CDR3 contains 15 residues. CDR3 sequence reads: CASSLGSGPTYEQYF. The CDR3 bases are TGTGCTAGCAGCTTAGGGTCAGGGCCGACCTACGAGCAGTACTTC.

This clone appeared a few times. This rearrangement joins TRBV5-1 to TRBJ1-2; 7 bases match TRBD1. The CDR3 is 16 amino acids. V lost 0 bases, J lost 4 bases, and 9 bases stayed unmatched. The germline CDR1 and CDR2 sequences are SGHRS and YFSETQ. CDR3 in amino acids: CASSLADRGLGYGYTF. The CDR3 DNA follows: TGCGCCAGCAGCTTGGCCGATAGGGGGCTCGGCTATGGCTACACCTTC.

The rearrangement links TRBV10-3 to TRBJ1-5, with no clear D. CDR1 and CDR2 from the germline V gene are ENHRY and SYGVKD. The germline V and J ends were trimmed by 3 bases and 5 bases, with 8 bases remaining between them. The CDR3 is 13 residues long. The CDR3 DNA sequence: TGTGCCATCAGTGATGGGAGCGATCAGCCCCAGCATTTT. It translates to CAISDGSDQPQHF.

Written as DNA, the CDR3 is TGTGCCAGCAGCCCCTTTCCCAGGGGGCGAAACACTGAAGCTTTCTTT. Encoded protein: CASSPFPRGRNTEAFF. The chain couples TRBV14 to TRBJ1-1; TRBD1 matches at 8 bases. The V segment lost 4 bases and the J segment 2 bases; nucleotides outside the gene matches: 9. CDR1 is SGHDN, CDR2 FVKESK, per germline. CDR3 length equals 16 residues.

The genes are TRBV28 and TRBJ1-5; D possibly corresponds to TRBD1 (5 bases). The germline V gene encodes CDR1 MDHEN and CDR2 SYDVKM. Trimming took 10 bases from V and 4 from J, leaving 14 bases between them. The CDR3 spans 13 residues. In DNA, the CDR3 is TGTGCCATTACGCGCGGGGGAAATCAGCCCCAGCATTTT. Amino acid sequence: CAITRGGNQPQHF.

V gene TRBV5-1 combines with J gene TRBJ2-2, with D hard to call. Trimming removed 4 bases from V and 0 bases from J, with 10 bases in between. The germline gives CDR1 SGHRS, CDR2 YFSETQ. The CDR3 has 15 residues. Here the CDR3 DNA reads TGCGCCAGCAGCAGCGCCATAGCGAACACCGGGGAGCTGTTTTTT. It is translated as CASSSAIANTGELFF.

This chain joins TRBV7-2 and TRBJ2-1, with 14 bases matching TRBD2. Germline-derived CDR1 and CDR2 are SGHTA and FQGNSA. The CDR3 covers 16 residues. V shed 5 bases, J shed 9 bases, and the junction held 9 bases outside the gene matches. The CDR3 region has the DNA TGTGCCAGCAGCCCAGGACTAGCGGGAGGTCTTCGTGAGCAGTTCTTC. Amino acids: CASSPGLAGGLREQFF. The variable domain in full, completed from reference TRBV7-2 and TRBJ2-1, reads GAGVSQSPSNKVTEKGKDVELRCDPISGHTALYWYRQSLGQGLEFLIYFQGNSAPDKSGLPSDRFSAERTGGSVSTLTIQRTQQEDSAVYLCASSPGLAGGLREQFFGPGTRLTVL.

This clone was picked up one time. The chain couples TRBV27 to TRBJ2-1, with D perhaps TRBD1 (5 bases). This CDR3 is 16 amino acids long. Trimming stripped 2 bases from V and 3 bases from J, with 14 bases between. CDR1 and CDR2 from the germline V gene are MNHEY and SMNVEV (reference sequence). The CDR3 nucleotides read TGTGCCAGCAGTTTACCCAGGGTCGTTTTCTACAATGAGCAGTTCTTC. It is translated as CASSLPRVVFYNEQFF.

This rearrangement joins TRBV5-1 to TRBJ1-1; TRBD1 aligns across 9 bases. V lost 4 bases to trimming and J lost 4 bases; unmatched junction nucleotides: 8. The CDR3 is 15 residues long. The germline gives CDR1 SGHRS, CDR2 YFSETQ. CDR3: CASSKEQGAFTEAFF. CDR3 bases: TGCGCCAGCAGCAAAGAACAGGGGGCGTTCACTGAAGCTTTCTTT.

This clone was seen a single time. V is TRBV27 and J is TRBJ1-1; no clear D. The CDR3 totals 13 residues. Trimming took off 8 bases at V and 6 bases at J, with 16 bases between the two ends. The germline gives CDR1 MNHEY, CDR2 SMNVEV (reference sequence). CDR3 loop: CASSTTYNAEAFF. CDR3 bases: TGTGCCAGCTCCACAACATATAACGCTGAAGCTTTCTTT.

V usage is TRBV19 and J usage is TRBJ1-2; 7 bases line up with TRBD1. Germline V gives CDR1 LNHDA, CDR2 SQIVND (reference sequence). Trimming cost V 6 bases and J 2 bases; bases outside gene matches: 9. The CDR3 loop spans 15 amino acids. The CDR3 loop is CASRGQGGQNYGYTF. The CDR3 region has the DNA TGTGCCAGTAGAGGCCAGGGGGGACAGAACTATGGCTACACCTTC.

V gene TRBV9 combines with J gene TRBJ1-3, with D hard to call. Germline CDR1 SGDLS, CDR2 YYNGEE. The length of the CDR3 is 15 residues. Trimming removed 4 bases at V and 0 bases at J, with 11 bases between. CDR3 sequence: CASSPDPVSGNTIYF. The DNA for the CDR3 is TGTGCCAGCAGCCCAGATCCCGTCTCTGGAAACACCATATATTTT.

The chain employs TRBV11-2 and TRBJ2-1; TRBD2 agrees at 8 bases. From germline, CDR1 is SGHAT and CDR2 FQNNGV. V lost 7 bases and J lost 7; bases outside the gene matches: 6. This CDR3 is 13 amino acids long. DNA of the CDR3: TGTGCCAGCACCCCCCGGGGGGGGAATGAGCAGTTCTTC. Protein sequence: CASTPRGGNEQFF.

The CDR3 sequence: CASSEDRGTQYF. CDR3 DNA: TGTGCCAGCAGTGAGGACAGAGGTACGCAGTATTTT. V gene TRBV2 combines with J gene TRBJ2-3, with D possibly TRBD1 on 6 matching bases. This CDR3 is 12 amino acids long. V was cut by 3 bases and J by 8 bases, with 9 bases left in between. The V gene's germline CDR1 is SNHLY and CDR2 FYNNEI.

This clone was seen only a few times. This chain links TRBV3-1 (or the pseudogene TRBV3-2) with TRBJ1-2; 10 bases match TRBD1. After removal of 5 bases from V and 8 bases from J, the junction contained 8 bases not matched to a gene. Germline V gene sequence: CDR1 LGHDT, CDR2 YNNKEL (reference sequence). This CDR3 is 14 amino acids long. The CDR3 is CASSTRQGAGGYTF. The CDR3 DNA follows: TGTGCCAGCAGCACCCGACAGGGGGCGGGGGGCTACACCTTC.

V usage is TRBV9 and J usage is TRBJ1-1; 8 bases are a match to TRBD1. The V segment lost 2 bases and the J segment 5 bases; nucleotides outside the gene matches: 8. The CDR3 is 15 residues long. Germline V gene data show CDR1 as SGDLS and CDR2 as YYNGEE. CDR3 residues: CASSVEAGGRTEAFF. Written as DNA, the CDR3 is TGTGCCAGCAGCGTTGAGGCAGGGGGCAGGACTGAAGCTTTCTTT.

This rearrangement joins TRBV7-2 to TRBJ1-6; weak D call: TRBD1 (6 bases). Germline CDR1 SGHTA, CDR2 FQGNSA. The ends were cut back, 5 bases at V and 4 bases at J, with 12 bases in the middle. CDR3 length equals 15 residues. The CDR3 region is CASSPQTGYNSPLHF. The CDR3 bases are TGTGCCAGCAGCCCCCAGACAGGTTATAATTCACCCCTCCACTTT.

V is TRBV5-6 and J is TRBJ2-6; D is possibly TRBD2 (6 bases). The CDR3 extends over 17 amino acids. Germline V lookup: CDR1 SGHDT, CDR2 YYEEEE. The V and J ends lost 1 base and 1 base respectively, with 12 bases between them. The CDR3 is CASSLYVRESGANVLTF. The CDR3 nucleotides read TGTGCCAGCAGCTTGTATGTCCGGGAGTCTGGGGCCAACGTCCTGACTTTC.